This is a list of T cell receptor beta chains from one sample in a study of blood T cell repertoires in COVID-19. Profiling relied on immunoSEQ multiplex PCR, and the TCRdb table lists in-frame clones only, not all of them. The sample carries about 82,000 clones, approximately 80% recorded once. Source material: peripheral blood. The receptors come from an elderly man with acute or convalescent COVID-19. The CDR3 runs from the conserved cysteine through the conserved F or W. The D gene is left open where the match is weak. The size of a clone is reported for some rows only, either as once, few or many, or as a class for expanded clones.

D	V	J	length	size	DNA	CDR3
TRBD2	TRBV3-1/TRBV3-2	TRBJ2-3	15	-	TGTGCCAGCATAGGTAGCGGGAGGAGTTGGGATACGCAGTATTTT	CASIGSGRSWDTQYF
-	TRBV27	TRBJ1-2	13	-	TGTGCCAGCAGGACAGACAGTTTTCATGGCTACACCTTC	CASRTDSFHGYTF
-	TRBV27	TRBJ1-6	12	-	TGTGCCAGCAGTTTAGCGGGTTGGCCCCTCCACTTT	CASSLAGWPLHF
-	TRBV18	TRBJ2-1	14	-	TGTGCCAGCTCACCCCCCCGGGTTTACAATGAGCAGTTCTTC	CASSPPRVYNEQFF
-	TRBV3-1/TRBV3-2	TRBJ2-7	17	-	TGTGCCAGCAGCCAAGATCGAGGAGGGCGACACTCCTACGAGCAGTACTTC	CASSQDRGGRHSYEQYF
TRBD2	TRBV4-1	TRBJ2-5	17	-	TGCGCCAGCAGCCAAGATCGGGGCGGGAGGGCCTTCGAGACCCAGTACTTC	CASSQDRGGRAFETQYF
TRBD1	TRBV18	TRBJ1-3	16	few	TGTGCCAGCTCACCCGCCCTGGACAGGGGGCGAAACACCATATATTTT	CASSPALDRGRNTIYF
TRBD2	TRBV28	TRBJ2-2	20	once	TGTGCCAGCAGCTACATTCCCGGGACTAGCGGGAGTGGTGGCACCGGGGAGCTGTTTTTT	CASSYIPGTSGSGGTGELFF
-	TRBV3-1/TRBV3-2	TRBJ1-2	13	-	TGTGCCAGCAGCCAAGCCCAAAACTATGGCTACACCTTC	CASSQAQNYGYTF
-	TRBV5-1	TRBJ2-1	15	-	TGCGCCAGCAGCTTGACAAGCGGAGCTTACAATGAGCAGTTCTTC	CASSLTSGAYNEQFF
TRBD2	TRBV7-2	TRBJ2-5	15	-	TGTGCCAGCAGCTTCGGCGGGAGAGGAGGAGAGACCCAGTACTTC	CASSFGGRGGETQYF
-	TRBV3-1/TRBV3-2	TRBJ1-1	15	-	TGTGCCAGCAGCCCCCTTTTCACAGGGAACACTGAAGCTTTCTTT	CASSPLFTGNTEAFF
-	TRBV11-3	TRBJ2-7	12	-	TGTGCCAGCAGCTCCAACTCCTACGAGCAGTACTTC	CASSSNSYEQYF
TRBD1	TRBV25-1	TRBJ1-1	15	-	TGTGCCAGCAGTGAACGGACAGGGGGGAGTACTGAAGCTTTCTTT	CASSERTGGSTEAFF
TRBD1	TRBV5-1	TRBJ1-4	15	-	TGCGCCAGCAGCGGACAGGGGGCAAGTAATGAAAAACTGTTTTTT	CASSGQGASNEKLFF